The next 23 T cell receptor beta chains were all read from a single sample in a study of blood T cells in healthy people across ages. A sample-barcoded 5' primer and a J-beta primer mix were used in a second PCR of about 7 to 11 cycles. Via MiXCR, TCRdb re-called the 5' RACE reads, giving one row per CDR3 protein. The sample yields roughly 1 million distinct CDR3 sequences, approximately 25% seen once. These data also formed part of another study, on T cells of mothers and their children.

The source material was blood. The receptor set was obtained from a girl aged 2-10 years in good health.

This clonotype was recorded a few times. V gene TRBV20-1 combines with J gene TRBJ2-7; D is unresolved. Germline V lookup: CDR1 DFQATT, CDR2 SNEGSKA (reference sequence). The CDR3 runs 14 residues. V lost 1 base, J lost 2 bases, and 12 bases lay in between. This CDR3 is CSARGSAGPYEQYF. The CDR3 region has the DNA TGCAGTGCTAGAGGATCGGCAGGACCCTACGAGCAGTACTTC.

This clonotype was picked up a small number of times. CDR3 sequence: CASSEAAEDTDTQYF. DNA for the CDR3: TGTGCCAGCTCTGAGGCCGCCGAGGACACAGATACGCAGTATTTT. The rearrangement links TRBV7-9 to TRBJ2-3; D is undetermined. With 8 bases removed from V and 2 bases from J, the gap between germline ends came to 17 bases. Germline CDR1 is SEHNR and CDR2 is FQNEAQ (reference sequence). CDR3 length: 15 amino acids. Together with reference TRBV7-9 and TRBJ2-3, the CDR3 gives the full variable domain: DTGVSQNPRHKITKRGQNVTFRCDPISEHNRLYWYRQTLGQGPEFLTYFQNEAQLEKSRLLSDRFSAERPKGSFSTLEIQRTEQGDSAMYLCASSEAAEDTDTQYFGPGTRLTVL.

The V call is TRBV20-1, the J call TRBJ2-5; the D is unclear. Germline V gene lookup returns CDR1 DFQATT and CDR2 SNEGSKA (reference sequence). V lost 2 bases to trimming and J lost 2 bases, with 9 bases between them. The CDR3 spans 13 residues. The CDR3 protein is CSARIPDQETQYF. CDR3 DNA sequence: TGCAGTGCTAGAATACCGGATCAAGAGACCCAGTACTTC.

This rearrangement joins TRBV12-3 or TRBV12-4 to TRBJ2-5, with 9 bases lining up with TRBD2. V shed 3 bases, J shed 1 base, and the junction held 3 bases outside the gene matches. The CDR3 is made up of 15 amino acids. This CDR3 reads CASSFLAGIQETQYF. The DNA for the CDR3 is TGTGCCAGCAGTTTTCTAGCGGGAATCCAAGAGACCCAGTACTTC.

The V and J genes are TRBV20-1 and TRBJ2-5; the D is unclear. The end of the DNA fits TRBJ2-7 better, so the J call may be wrong. Per germline, CDR1 DFQATT and CDR2 SNEGSKA (reference sequence). CDR3 length: 20 residues. CDR3 loop: CSARSLSTTNHPWLRYEQYF. Here the CDR3 DNA reads TGCAGTGCTAGAAGTCTGTCCACTACGAATCACCCCTGGCTTCGCTACGAGCAGTACTTC.

The sample holds a few counts of this clonotype. Because the CDR3 is missing its conserved closing phenylalanine or tryptophan, this is likely a read error. For the CDR3, the DNA is TGTGCCAGCAGCCCCCCCGGGACAGGGCTCTACGAGCAGTACTCC. It yields the protein CASSPPGTGLYEQYS. The V gene is TRBV7-9, the J gene TRBJ2-7; 9 bases line up with TRBD1. With 5 bases clipped from V and 3 bases from J, the junction kept 8 bases outside the gene matches. CDR1 and CDR2 (germline): SEHNR, FQNEAQ (reference sequence). The CDR3 has 15 amino acids.

The rearrangement uses TRBV19 and TRBJ1-2; 10 bases line up with TRBD1. Germline V gives CDR1 LNHDA, CDR2 SQIVND (reference sequence). The V and J ends lost 6 bases and 6 bases, in that order; junction bases with no gene match: 7. There are 14 residues in the CDR3. In DNA, the CDR3 is TGTGCCAGTAGCTTGACAGGGGGCGCAAATGGCTACACCTTC. Amino acids: CASSLTGGANGYTF.

The chain employs TRBV7-2 and TRBJ1-1, with a tentative D call TRBD1 (6 bases). Trimming shortened V by 0 bases and J by 6 bases, and 11 bases separated the two germline ends. Germline CDR1 reads SGHTA; CDR2 reads FQGNSA. The CDR3 is 14 residues long. CDR3 DNA: TGTGCCAGCAGCTTAGCTGGGGGGCAAGCTGAAGCTTTCTTT. This gives the protein CASSLAGGQAEAFF.

This clonotype was seen a few times. The chain uses TRBV7-9 and TRBJ2-5; a possible D gene is TRBD2 (5 bases). The end of the DNA is better explained by TRBJ2-1, so the J call may be wrong. CDR3 length equals 12 residues. Germline CDR1 reads SEHNR; CDR2 reads FQNEAQ (reference sequence). CDR3 loop: CAGSTGNDEQFF. The CDR3 DNA sequence: TGTGCCGGAAGCACGGGGAACGATGAGCAGTTCTTC.

This clonotype occurred a few times. The chain has TRBV7-9 and TRBJ2-5; TRBD1 agrees at 9 bases. This CDR3 region has 16 residues. The germline V gene encodes CDR1 SEHNR and CDR2 FQNEAQ (reference sequence). V lost 5 bases, J lost 3 bases, and 10 bases stayed unmatched. The CDR3 region is CASSQQGAGLKETQYF. DNA of the CDR3: TGTGCCAGCAGCCAACAGGGGGCTGGGTTAAAAGAGACCCAGTACTTC. Supplemented by reference TRBV7-9 and TRBJ2-5, the full variable domain reads DTGVSQNPRHKITKRGQNVTFRCDPISEHNRLYWYRQTLGQGPEFLTYFQNEAQLEKSRLLSDRFSAERPKGSFSTLEIQRTEQGDSAMYLCASSQQGAGLKETQYFGPGTRLLVL.

Ten or more counts support this clonotype. The chain joins TRBV29-1 to TRBJ2-5; a weak D match, TRBD1 (5 bases). The CDR3 loop spans 12 amino acids. CDR1 SQVTM and CDR2 ANQGSEA come from the germline V gene. V was cut by 4 bases and J by 5 bases, with 11 bases left in between. DNA of the CDR3: TGCAGCGTTGGTAGGGCAGGGGAGACCCAGTACTTC. Its translation is CSVGRAGETQYF.

The chain carries TRBV11-1 and TRBJ1-1; 7 bases are a match to TRBD1. V gave up 3 bases and J gave up 6 bases; unmatched junction bases: 22. CDR3 length: 19 amino acids. The germline V gene encodes CDR1 SGHAT and CDR2 FQDESV (reference sequence). Here the CDR3 DNA reads TGTGCCAGCAGCTTCACCTACCTCCCACTCACAGGGGAAAAAGCTGAAGCTTTCTTT. It codes for CASSFTYLPLTGEKAEAFF.

The rearrangement links TRBV28 to TRBJ1-6, with D unclear. The CDR3 length is 15 residues. Germline V CDR1 and CDR2: MDHEN, SYDVKM. V was shortened by 4 bases and J by 9 bases, with 16 bases between the two germline ends. The CDR3 loop is CASSSLTRFGSPLHF. The CDR3, as DNA: TGTGCCAGCAGTTCCCTGACGCGCTTCGGTTCACCCCTCCACTTT.

The gene calls are TRBV5-1 and TRBJ2-5; TRBD2 matches at 10 bases. The DNA end favors TRBJ2-1, so the J call may be wrong. Germline assignment: CDR1 SGHRS and CDR2 YFSETQ. This CDR3 has 14 amino acids. Written as DNA, the CDR3 is TGCGCCAGCAGCTTGACGACTAGCGGGAATGAGCAGTTCTTC. Residues: CASSLTTSGNEQFF.

The chain employs TRBV5-6 and TRBJ2-3; the D is unclear. CDR1 is SGHDT and CDR2 is YYEEEE in the germline V gene. V was shortened by 2 bases and J by 8 bases, with 12 bases between the two germline ends. This CDR3 has 13 amino acids. CDR3 bases: TGTGCCAGCAGCTTCTTAGCAATTAGTACGCAGTATTTT. Amino acids: CASSFLAISTQYF.

This clonotype was detected only a few times. This sequence joins TRBV6-2 or TRBV6-3 and TRBJ2-6, with D perhaps TRBD2 (5 bases). V lost 3 bases, J lost 2 bases, and 11 bases lay in between. This CDR3 is 16 amino acids long. Germline CDR1 is MNHEY and CDR2 is SVGEGT. The CDR3 DNA reads as TGTGCCAGCAGTTATAGCGAGGTAGCTGGGGCCAACGTCCTGACTTTC. Amino acid sequence: CASSYSEVAGANVLTF.

This clonotype was found a few times. Its ends do not fully match the called genes, so a read error is possible. The CDR3 spells CASIPGGGSWSTKAFF. The CDR3 coding sequence is TGTGCCAGCATTCCGGGGGGGGGGAGTTGGAGCACTAAAGCTTTCTTT. V is TRBV6-6 and J is TRBJ1-1; tentatively, D is TRBD1 (5 bases). The CDR3 runs to 16 residues. Germline V gives CDR1 MNHNY, CDR2 SVGAGI (reference sequence).

The V and J genes are TRBV6-2 or TRBV6-3 and TRBJ1-2; D unresolved. The CDR3 runs to 11 residues. CDR1 is MNHEY, CDR2 SVGEGT, per germline. The V and J ends lost 4 bases and 7 bases respectively, with 7 bases between them. CDR3 sequence reads: CASSSGFGYTF. CDR3 coding DNA: TGTGCCAGCAGTTCTGGATTTGGCTACACCTTC.

This chain connects TRBV20-1 to TRBJ2-5; D is perhaps TRBD1 (5 bases). V shed 2 bases and J shed 7 bases, with 17 bases lying between them. Germline CDR1 is DFQATT and CDR2 is SNEGSKA (reference sequence). The length of the CDR3 is 14 residues. CDR3 loop: CSARSSTEAWTQYF. CDR3 nucleotide sequence: TGCAGTGCTAGATCATCGACAGAAGCGTGGACCCAGTACTTC.

This chain joins TRBV7-9 and TRBJ2-7; D remains ambiguous. The V and J ends lost 1 base and 2 bases respectively, with 9 bases between them. The CDR3 contains 14 residues. CDR1 is SEHNR and CDR2 is FQNEAQ in the germline V gene (reference sequence). The CDR3 DNA follows: TGTGCCAGCAGCTTAGAAACGCAGGCCTACGAGCAGTACTTC. It specifies CASSLETQAYEQYF.

The rearrangement uses TRBV6-6 and TRBJ1-4; D remains unclear. Trimming left V 6 bases short and J 6 bases short, with 23 bases between. The CDR3 contains 17 residues. Germline V gives CDR1 MNHNY, CDR2 SVGAGI (reference sequence). CDR3: CASRGPVPEGNYEKLFF. The DNA for the CDR3 is TGTGCCAGCAGAGGACCCGTACCTGAGGGCAATTATGAAAAACTGTTTTTT.

This clonotype was counted only a few times. The V and J genes are TRBV20-1 and TRBJ2-1; D is unresolved. Trimming left V 6 bases short and J 0 bases short, with 9 bases between. Germline-derived CDR1 and CDR2 are DFQATT and SNEGSKA (reference sequence). This CDR3 contains 13 residues. Here the CDR3 reads CSARYDSYNEQFF. DNA for the CDR3: TGCAGTGCGAGATATGACTCCTACAATGAGCAGTTCTTC.

The table lists this clonotype with a few counts. The CDR3, as DNA: TGTGCCAGCAGTTCCGTATTCGGGAGCACTAACTATGGCTACACCTTC. Translation gives CASSSVFGSTNYGYTF. This chain links TRBV27 with TRBJ1-2, with unresolved D. Trimming shortened V by 4 bases and J by 0 bases, and 15 bases separated the two germline ends. Germline V gene data show CDR1 as MNHEY and CDR2 as SMNVEV (reference sequence). The CDR3 length is 16 residues.